This T cell receptor beta chain was recovered during a study of cytomegalovirus exposure and HLA in healthy donors (dated by TCRdb to 2016 to 2017). Notes on the research overall: An earlier analysis of approximately 640 of the donors reported 250 to 300 Gb of sequence data and 100 million to 130 million unique TCR beta sequences from 150 million to 200 million T cells. Roughly 300 gigabases of sequencing data and 70 million to 85 million unique TCR sequences were included in an early release covering about 700 HLA-typed donors. Of the roughly 430 genotyped donors, 65% to 90% fell in the genetic ancestry cluster associated with self-reported Caucasian donors. The study aimed to test whether signatures of past pathogen exposure could be identified by cataloging public T cell receptors. The study profiled the T cell repertoires of about 720 subjects by immunosequencing and related them to cytomegalovirus serostatus. Besides the first cohort of 666 subjects, a separate validation cohort made up of 95 to 150 different subjects was used. To predict cytomegalovirus infection status, the study brought together high-throughput TCR immunosequencing, statistical association of individual TCRs with disease status, and machine learning. A later analysis re-analyzed previously published TCR beta repertoires from 666 donors and added high-resolution HLA genotyping to study TCR occurrence patterns. Rather than drawing on any new phenotypic data, the later analysis identified candidate immune exposures from TCR beta sequences and the way those sequences occurred across donors. An earlier analysis of approximately 580 of the donors used high-throughput TCR beta sequencing to judge whether each TCR beta V gene segment behaved as functional or pseudogenic. Donor age, sex, ethnicity and CMV serostatus were compiled alongside the repertoire data. Genome-wide SNP genotypes for about three fifths of the roughly 670 donors were used in a later genetic analysis, which treated that subset as a discovery cohort. Every repertoire in the discovery cohort had been generated on one and the same sequencing platform. HLA typing included class I and class II loci at four-digit resolution. Typing coverage varied by locus: about 629-640 donors for A, B, C, DRB1 and DQB1; approximately 500 for DQA1; more than 600 for DPA1; more than 450 for DPB1. Roughly 5 DR-DQ haplotypes were treated as single units for association and clustering because of strong linkage in the cohort. Among 300 to 450 genotyped donors of the cohort, an average of 235,054 unique TCR beta nucleotide sequences were sequenced per donor, around 18% of them non-productive. Broad study findings and their caveats: In this cohort, only TCR beta chains were sequenced, and detectable features were limited by the absence of alpha or paired-chain data. A later analysis found that TCR association rates varied across HLA loci, with DRB1 alleles showing the most associated TCRs and HLA-C alleles the fewest. In a later genetic analysis, a missense DCLRE1C variant was associated with V-gene and J-gene trimming of TCR beta chains, and the association was replicated in an independent cohort. Roughly uniform sequencing depth across donors was assumed in presence/absence analyses, although this assumption may not hold. It was suggested by the authors that the approach could potentially be generalized to other disease states and immunological phenotypes. A later genetic analysis reported fewer N-insertions in productive TCRs among donors in an Asian-associated ancestry cluster than the approximately 700-donor mean. In both the original and validation cohorts, the classifier was reported to diagnose cytomegalovirus status with high specificity and sensitivity. CMV serostatus was the only immune exposure information available for the cohort. Because counts were too low, roughly 17 rarely observed V segments, including chromosome 9 orphons, were left out of the earlier analysis of 500 to 750 of the donors. A cluster of highly shared sequence variants was judged likely to be a technical artifact of the sequencing pipeline. Some IMGT-functional V segments, including TRBV6-2 and TRBV6-3, could not be distinguished by the 87-base-pair reads and were therefore excluded. In an earlier analysis of fewer than 750 of the donors, most TCR beta V segments were observed in productive rearrangements about 87% or about 30% of the time, broadly matching IMGT annotations. At a false discovery rate of 0.05, a later analysis linked around 15,000 TCR beta sequences to specific HLA alleles. Because HLA typing was missing for some donors at each locus, association tests included only the typed subset. A further reported finding was that TCR beta sequences accurately predicted the HLA-A and HLA-B alleles for most subjects in the first cohort. Across donors, most TCR sequences were observed very rarely, whereas some public TCRs were present in many individuals. Compared with equally common non-associated chains, HLA-associated TCR beta chains in a later analysis were more clonally expanded and had lower generation probabilities. Three of the identified cytomegalovirus-associated TCR beta chains were confirmed in vitro to be specific for cytomegalovirus antigens. Strong co-occurrence of HLA alleles, especially DR and DQ, made assigning TCR associations to individual alleles difficult. Correlated functional status among segregating V segments might be attributable to linkage disequilibrium, but an unknown experimental factor could not be ruled out. A later analysis found that most CMV-associated TCR beta chains appeared HLA-restricted, with HLA associations seemingly driven largely by CMV exposure. A total of about 180 TCR beta chains were listed by the study as associated with cytomegalovirus. A later analysis reported that several top co-occurrence clusters appeared linked to parvovirus B19, influenza, CMV and Epstein-Barr virus.

Concerning this clone: No cognate antigen has been identified for it. No base quality information exists; no much larger clone differs at one position.

CDR1 SGDLS and CDR2 YYNGEE are derived from the germline V gene. Counted from cysteine to phenylalanine, this CDR3 has 15 amino acids. Only CDR3 DNA remains: 45 bases, in frame from the first base. V lost 2 bases and J lost 4 bases, and the count of bases not matched to a germline gene is 3. The cohort was made up of 650 to 700 healthy bone marrow donors. Cohort members were all nominally healthy when sampled, although unrecorded immune exposures were likely present. CMV serostatus was recorded as positive for 250 to 300 and negative for about 50% of the roughly 670 cohort members, whereas no CMV serostatus was recorded for the donor in question. Every donor gave a peripheral blood sample, and the peripheral blood mononuclear cells from that sample were used for TCR beta sequencing. Genomic DNA was extracted from the blood cell samples with the Qiagen DNeasy Blood Extraction Kit. The library came from the immunoSEQ multiplex PCR assay. For the multiplex PCR, a mixture combining 60 forward primers for TCR Vbeta segments and 13 reverse primers for TCR Jbeta segments was used. Amplification of the CDR3 region of rearranged TCR beta genes was performed with a multiplex PCR assay on genomic DNA. The amplified TCR beta libraries were sequenced on the Illumina HiSeq System as 87-base-pair reads. On the study's bioinformatics: A later analysis counted 75 million to 100 million unique TCR beta chains across the 650 to 700 repertoires, and 10 million to 12 million of these chains were shared by at least two donors. Raw reads were error-corrected and collapsed into unique sequences by a nearest-neighbor algorithm in which closely related sequences were merged to remove PCR and sequencing errors. CDR3 sequences were aligned to IMGT reference sequences to assign V, D and J gene segments. For a sequence to be retained, at least a six-nucleotide match to both a V gene segment and a J gene segment was required. Rearrangements were classified as productive when the CDR3 lacked stop codons and remained in frame with V and J, and all other rearrangements were classified as non-productive. Following IMGT convention, CDR3 was defined as the stretch from the second conserved V-encoded cysteine to the conserved J-encoded phenylalanine. The earlier analysis of about 640 of the donors excluded any sequence lacking an unambiguous match to a single V gene segment. In an earlier analysis of a few hundred of the donors, V segments were called functional above 56.7% productive rearrangements and were called segregating when the between-donor standard deviation exceeded 5%. To diagnose cytomegalovirus status from the catalog of TCR beta chain sequences, a statistical classification framework was built. In a later analysis, TCR nucleotide sequences were compared against IMGT/GENE-DB human TR gene sequences so that V and J genes could be assigned. In a later analysis, CDR3 sequences and most-parsimonious VDJ recombination scenarios were assigned using the TCRdist pipeline. In a later analysis, each TCR beta chain was defined by its CDR3 amino acid sequence together with its V-gene family, and reads lacking a unique V-gene family were excluded. In a later analysis, around 650 highly shared, low-generation-probability nucleotide sequences were removed to address suspected cross-contamination and a sequencing artifact. In a later analysis, a clonal expansion index for each public chain was calculated from normalized within-repertoire ranks of inferred template counts. Generation probabilities in a later analysis came from a VDJ recombination model fitted to out-of-frame rearrangements, and those results were checked against IGoR. Hypergeometric tests were used in a later analysis to score TCR-TCR, TCR-HLA and TCR-CMV co-occurrence, with a repertoire-size bias correction applied to the TCR pairs. False discovery rates were estimated in a later analysis by permuting HLA or CMV assignments 20 times. In a later analysis, co-occurring TCRs were grouped using DBSCAN, and TCRdist sequence similarity was added for clustering within HLA-allele-positive subsets. Co-occurrence clustering excluded repertoires with fewer than 30,000 or more than 120,000 public chains, plus five with anomalous nucleotide sharing. Sourced from immuneACCESS, this table was stored by TCRdb with only in-frame sequences that have V and J called. A share of the clones is absent; for the studies checked, an unresolved V gene accounts for under half, and the remainder has no known explanation. D and trimming were read from the DNA, whereas the V and J calls and clone size are those reported in that table. This sample gives some 130,000 clones in total; about 66% of them show up just once. The biggest ten clones account for approximately 1.7% of the sample.

The source of this sequence is a human donor in good health. The chain joins TRBV9 to TRBJ2-3; TRBD2 agrees with 11 junctional bases. Sequencing was performed on PBMCs. For the CDR3, the sequence is CASSVLAGGPDTQYF. The nucleotide sequence is given as TGTGCCAGCAGCGTGCTAGCGGGGGGCCCAGATACGCAGTATTTT.